The clone carrying this T cell receptor beta chain has ten or more counts. This sample is part of a study of breast tumors, draining lymph nodes, adjacent tissues. Germline CDR1 and CDR2: DFQATT and SNEGSKA (reference sequence). The length of the CDR3 is 16 residues. Trimming took off 3 bases at V and 7 bases at J, with 19 bases between the two ends. Each CDR3 protein gets one entry after TCRdb re-called the multiplex PCR reads with MiXCR. Of more than 80,000 distinct CDR3 sequences in the sample, 30% were seen once. Samples came from axillary lymph nodes draining the breast cancer. The source is a female donor with breast cancer. Some clones in this sample may be carry-over from other donors' samples. V usage is TRBV20-1 and J usage is TRBJ1-6; no clear D. The sample was axillary lymph node tissue. CDR3: CSARKLRRDKNSPLHF. The DNA for the CDR3 is TGCAGTGCTAGGAAACTTAGGCGGGATAAAAATTCACCCCTCCACTTT.